Described below is a single TCR beta chain sequence and its context. Antigen specificity is unknown. This entry is derived from a study of graft-versus-host responses after intestinal transplantation. As for the study in general: Those transplanted obtained multivisceral, liver-intestinal, or isolated intestinal grafts. Every one of the recipients received anti-thymocyte globulin induction and afterwards took tacrolimus and steroids for approximately 3 years. Findings and caveats of the study: The study associated peak circulating GvH clone levels with early post-transplant HvG declines. Individuals carrying graft-donor T cell macrochimerism showed high graft-versus-host to host-versus-graft clonal ratios in allografts.

Trimming pared 2 bases from V and 4 bases from J, leaving 12 bases between. The CDR3 runs to 15 residues. Germline CDR1 reads MNHEY; CDR2 reads SMNVEV (reference sequence). Data came from immunoSEQ multiplex PCR; TCRdb stores just in-frame clones and leaves some out. The table lists fewer than 130,000 clones, 93% of them singletons. The V gene is TRBV27, the J gene TRBJ1-3, with D possibly being TRBD1 (6 bases). This specimen was unstimulated CD8+ T cells sorted from spleen or lymph node cells, taken before intestinal transplant. This clonotype originated in a human donor who received an intestinal transplant. The CDR3 loop reads CASSLSGGLGNTIYF. For the CDR3, the DNA is TGTGCCAGCAGTTTAAGCGGGGGGCTCGGAAACACCATATATTTT.